The 2 T cell receptor beta chains listed next were all sequenced from one sample in a study of human T cells and chemical hapten exposure. Stated time point: healthy volunteer bleed at 6 weeks. The authors' total RNA extraction used unfractionated whole blood. From the RACE reads, TCRdb called clonotypes with MiXCR, one entry per CDR3 protein. Altogether 60,000 to 90,000 distinct CDR3 sequences are present, approximately 8.6% being singletons, with the ten largest covering around 1.7%. Source material: whole blood. Every receptor here comes from a female donor in good health. Some clones in this sample may be carry-over from other donors' samples.

The CDR3, as DNA: TGCGCCAGCAGCTTGGCCGGTTCTGGGGGGGGACGTGATACGCAGTATTTT. It codes for CASSLAGSGGGRDTQYF. The rearrangement uses TRBV5-1 and TRBJ2-3; 7 nucleotides line up with TRBD2. V was clipped by 0 bases and J by 6 bases; unmatched bases: 13. Germline V gene data show CDR1 as SGHRS and CDR2 as YFSETQ. The CDR3 covers 17 residues.

This clonotype has a handful of counts. This chain connects TRBV28 to TRBJ2-3; a weak D match, TRBD2 (6 bases). V was pared by 5 bases and J by 9 bases, with 9 bases between. This CDR3 contains 11 residues. Germline CDR1 reads MDHEN; CDR2 reads SYDVKM. The CDR3 region is CASSRELTQYF. CDR3 sequence (DNA): TGTGCCAGCAGTCGGGAGCTCACGCAGTATTTT.